The next 26 T cell receptor beta chains were all read from a single sample in a study of OX40 agonist ivuxolimab in advanced cancers. Measured with immunoSEQ multiplex PCR; TCRdb has only the in-frame clones, and not every one. The sample has around 15,000 clones; roughly 76% are singletons. The starting material was CD4+ or CD8+ T cells sorted from blood, obtained in a trial of the OX40 agonist ivuxolimab. The source of these receptors is an adult with an advanced solid tumor such as melanoma, head and neck, liver or kidney cancer.

This chain links TRBV27 with TRBJ1-2; 9 positions agree with TRBD1. V was clipped by 5 bases and J by 4 bases; unmatched bases: 5. The CDR3 length is 14 residues. The V gene's germline CDR1 is MNHEY and CDR2 SMNVEV (reference sequence). CDR3 sequence: CASSPTGGSYGYTF. The CDR3 DNA follows: TGTGCCAGCAGTCCGACAGGGGGTAGCTATGGCTACACCTTC.

V is TRBV27 and J is TRBJ1-4, with no clear D. The CDR3 contains 13 residues. The V gene lost 10 bases and the J gene lost 8 bases, with 17 bases spanning the gap. Germline V gives CDR1 MNHEY, CDR2 SMNVEV (reference sequence). CDR3 nucleotide sequence: TGTGCCAAGCTGGGCTTTCCGGGGGAAAAACTGTTTTTT. It encodes CAKLGFPGEKLFF.

J is TRBJ1-1 and V is TRBV4-1; TRBD1 matches 11 bases. Per the germline V gene, CDR1 is MGHRA and CDR2 is YSYEKL. CDR3 length: 16 residues. Trimming removed 4 bases from V and 5 bases from J; junction bases left unmatched: 9. As DNA, the CDR3 is TGCGCCAGCAGCCTAGGACAGGGGGCGCTTTGGACTGAAGCTTTCTTT. Its translation is CASSLGQGALWTEAFF.

The count of this clone is one. This chain joins TRBV9 and TRBJ1-1; D is unresolved. V lost 3 bases to trimming and J lost 1 base, with 10 bases between them. The CDR3 spans 14 residues. Germline V gene sequence: CDR1 SGDLS, CDR2 YYNGEE. CDR3 DNA sequence: TGTGCCAGCAGCGGACGTGGGAGGAACACTGAAGCTTTCTTT. It codes for CASSGRGRNTEAFF.

The genes are TRBV28 and TRBJ2-1; 7 bases align to TRBD2. With 2 bases clipped from V and 10 bases from J, the junction kept 11 bases outside the gene matches. CDR3 length: 15 residues. Germline values: CDR1 MDHEN, CDR2 SYDVKM. The CDR3: CASSLRAGSRDEQFF. CDR3 DNA sequence: TGTGCCAGCAGTTTACGAGCGGGGTCCCGTGACGAGCAGTTCTTC.

The CDR3 nucleotides are TGTGCCTGGACTGACTGGGAATCCTACGAGCAGTACTTC. It codes for CAWTDWESYEQYF. This chain connects TRBV30 to TRBJ2-7; D gene ambiguous. The length of the CDR3 is 13 residues. Trimming removed 4 bases from V and 1 base from J, with 11 bases in between. Germline V gene lookup returns CDR1 GTSNPN and CDR2 SVGIG (reference sequence).

This CDR3 reads CASRATGVDEQFF. CDR3 nucleotide sequence: TGTGCCAGCAGAGCTACGGGGGTAGATGAGCAGTTCTTC. The chain combines TRBV9 with TRBJ2-1; a possible D gene is TRBD2 (6 bases). The length of the CDR3 is 13 residues. The V end lost 5 bases, the J end lost 8 bases, and 14 bases lay between the germline ends. Germline lookup yields CDR1 SGDLS and CDR2 YYNGEE.

This clone was observed a few times. The V call is TRBV6-4, the J call TRBJ2-3, with TRBD2 identical over 7 bases. With 4 bases clipped from V and 0 bases from J, the junction kept 4 bases outside the gene matches. CDR3 size: 15 residues. Germline CDR1 and CDR2: MRHNA and SNTAGT. In nucleotides, the CDR3 is TGTGCCAGCAGTGCCTCGGGGGGTAGCACAGATACGCAGTATTTT. As protein: CASSASGGSTDTQYF.

The V gene is TRBV5-1, the J gene TRBJ2-1, with D possibly TRBD2 on 7 matching bases. Germline-derived CDR1 and CDR2 are SGHRS and YFSETQ. This CDR3 is built from 14 residues. The V gene lost 2 bases and the J gene lost 6 bases, with 12 bases spanning the gap. The CDR3 bases are TGCGCCAGCAGCTTACGCGGGGGCTCCAATGAGCAGTTCTTC. This codes for CASSLRGGSNEQFF. Full variable domain (outside the CDR3, taken from reference TRBV5-1 and TRBJ2-1): KAGVTQTPRYLIKTRGQQVTLSCSPISGHRSVSWYQQTPGQGLQFLFEYFSETQRNKGNFPGRFSGRQFSNSRSEMNVSTLELGDSALYLCASSLRGGSNEQFFGPGTRLTVL.

This clone has just one count. Here the CDR3 DNA reads TGTGCCAGCAGCTTCGGGGGGGCTGGGGAGCAGTACTTC. Translated: CASSFGGAGEQYF. The gene calls are TRBV11-2 and TRBJ2-7; 8 positions agree with TRBD2. The CDR3 length is 13 residues. Trimming cost V 3 bases and J 7 bases; bases outside gene matches: 5. Germline CDR1 SGHAT, CDR2 FQNNGV.

This clone is judged medium-sized. Other DNA sequences of this sample code for an identical CDR3. This rearrangement joins TRBV7-9 to TRBJ2-3, with unresolved D. CDR3 size: 11 residues. Germline loops: CDR1 SEHNR, CDR2 FQNEAQ (reference sequence). The V end lost 4 bases, the J end lost 2 bases, and 1 base lay between the germline ends. CDR3 loop: CASSSTDTQYF. The CDR3, as DNA: TGTGCCAGCAGCTCCACAGATACGCAGTATTTT.

V is TRBV7-9 and J is TRBJ2-7, with D perhaps matching TRBD1 or TRBD2 (6 bases each). The CDR3 spans 13 residues. The V gene lost 11 bases and the J gene lost 6 bases, with 20 bases spanning the gap. In germline, CDR1 is SEHNR, CDR2 FQNEAQ (reference sequence). This chain's CDR3 is CAWGAGEVREQYF. CDR3 coding DNA: TGTGCCTGGGGTGCAGGGGAGGTGCGCGAGCAGTACTTC.

The chain employs TRBV27 and TRBJ2-7; the D is unclear. Germline CDR1 and CDR2: MNHEY and SMNVEV (reference sequence). V lost 2 bases and J 2 bases, leaving 10 bases between the germline ends. The CDR3 is 14 residues long. CDR3 sequence reads: CASSLGPRPYEQYF. The CDR3 nucleotides are TGTGCCAGCAGTTTAGGCCCCAGGCCCTACGAGCAGTACTTC.

The rearrangement uses TRBV7-6 and TRBJ2-7, with 8 bases fitting TRBD1. The CDR3 length is 15 residues. The V segment lost 5 bases and the J segment 4 bases; nucleotides outside the gene matches: 10. CDR1 and CDR2 (germline): SGHVS, FNYEAQ. The CDR3 coding sequence is TGTGCCAGCAGCCTAGGCTCGGACAGGGTGTACGAGCAGTACTTC. Translation: CASSLGSDRVYEQYF.

This chain connects TRBV7-9 to TRBJ2-5; D may be TRBD1 (5 bases). The germline V and J ends were trimmed by 5 bases and 13 bases, with 20 bases remaining between them. Germline CDR1 is SEHNR and CDR2 is FQNEAQ (reference sequence). There are 13 residues in the CDR3. The CDR3 region is CASSKGRDGNVYF. Written as DNA, the CDR3 is TGTGCCAGCAGCAAGGGGCGAGACGGAAACGTGTACTTC. The whole variable domain, remainder taken from reference TRBV7-9 and TRBJ2-5, is DTGVSQNPRHKITKRGQNVTFRCDPISEHNRLYWYRQTLGQGPEFLTYFQNEAQLEKSRLLSDRFSAERPKGSFSTLEIQRTEQGDSAMYLCASSKGRDGNVYFGPGTRLLVL.

V is TRBV9 and J is TRBJ1-2; 8 nucleotides line up with TRBD1. V shed 0 bases, J shed 0 bases, and the junction held 1 base outside the gene matches. Germline assignment: CDR1 SGDLS and CDR2 YYNGEE. The CDR3 is 15 residues long. The CDR3, as DNA: TGTGCCAGCAGCGTAGACAGGGGGGCTAACTATGGCTACACCTTC. Its translation: CASSVDRGANYGYTF.

This sequence joins TRBV7-9 and TRBJ2-3; 11 nucleotides line up with TRBD2. Losses at the gene ends were 5 bases for V and 2 bases for J; bases not matched to a gene: 3. Germline assignment: CDR1 SEHNR and CDR2 FQNEAQ (reference sequence). CDR3 length: 15 residues. In DNA, the CDR3 is TGTGCCAGCAGCCGGGGACTAGCGGACACAGATACGCAGTATTTT. This sequence encodes CASSRGLADTDTQYF.

V usage is TRBV27 and J usage is TRBJ2-1, with 14 bases fitting TRBD2. CDR1 and CDR2 (germline): MNHEY, SMNVEV (reference sequence). The V and J ends lost 8 bases and 2 bases, in that order; junction bases with no gene match: 5. The CDR3 loop spans 16 amino acids. The CDR3 DNA sequence: TGTGCCAGCGCGGGACTAGCGGGGGACACCTACAATGAGCAGTTCTTC. It translates to CASAGLAGDTYNEQFF.

This chain links TRBV7-8 with TRBJ2-1; 10 bases agree with TRBD2. With 5 bases clipped from V and 4 bases from J, the junction kept 8 bases outside the gene matches. This CDR3 comprises 16 residues. Germline V gives CDR1 SGHVS, CDR2 FQNEAQ. For the CDR3, the DNA is TGTGCCAGCAGCCCAGGGCCTAGCGGGGGATACAATGAGCAGTTCTTC. Its protein product is CASSPGPSGGYNEQFF.

In its sample, this clone is medium-sized. This chain connects TRBV30 to TRBJ2-7; D is tentatively TRBD1 or TRBD2 (5 bases each). This CDR3 region has 14 residues. Trimming took 7 bases from V and 7 from J, leaving 23 bases between them. Germline assignment: CDR1 GTSNPN and CDR2 SVGIG (reference sequence). DNA for the CDR3: TGTGCCTCGGGGTCCGACCAGGGTATGAGGGAGCAGTACTTC. This sequence encodes CASGSDQGMREQYF.

V gene TRBV7-8 combines with J gene TRBJ2-7; 11 bases fit TRBD2. Germline CDR1 and CDR2: SGHVS and FQNEAQ. The length of the CDR3 is 16 residues. V was clipped by 3 bases and J by 3 bases; unmatched bases: 7. The CDR3: CASSFGGLAGLYEQYF. The CDR3 nucleotides are TGTGCCAGCAGCTTCGGAGGACTAGCGGGTCTCTACGAGCAGTACTTC.

The chain links TRBV11-1 to TRBJ1-2; no firm D call. The assigned J gene may be wrong: the sequence end matches TRBJ2-7 better. The CDR3 covers 15 residues. Germline values: CDR1 SGHAT, CDR2 FQDESV (reference sequence). The DNA of the CDR3 is TGTGCCAGCAGCTTAGACGAATCAAGCTCCTACGAGCAGTACTTC. Protein: CASSLDESSSYEQYF.

This chain uses TRBV21-1 with TRBJ2-5; the table's D gene call, TRBD2, was not cross checked with the DNA. TRBV21-1 is labeled a pseudogene. The CDR3 runs to 16 residues. Here the CDR3 DNA reads TGTGCCAGCACCGCTTCGACTAGTACCTTCCAAGAGACCCAGTACTTC. Amino acids: CASTASTSTFQETQYF.

This chain joins TRBV19 and TRBJ2-5; D unclear. The V and J ends lost 2 bases and 4 bases respectively, with 8 bases between them. Germline CDR1 and CDR2: LNHDA and SQIVND (reference sequence). The CDR3 has 13 residues. CDR3 sequence reads: CASSISWGETQYF. CDR3 nucleotide sequence: TGTGCCAGTAGTATAAGTTGGGGAGAGACCCAGTACTTC.

The chain uses TRBV10-1 and TRBJ2-3; D possibly corresponds to TRBD1 (6 bases). The V gene lost 3 bases and the J gene lost 6 bases, with 13 bases spanning the gap. The CDR3 totals 14 residues. The V gene's germline CDR1 is WNHNN and CDR2 SYGVQD (reference sequence). In DNA, the CDR3 is TGCGCCAGCAGTGAAGGGGGTGAAGCTGATACGCAGTATTTT. Translation gives CASSEGGEADTQYF.

This clone turned up a few times. This chain uses TRBV7-9 with TRBJ1-5; D call uncertain. The CDR3 sequence is 14 residues long. Germline V gene data show CDR1 as SEHNR and CDR2 as FQNEAQ (reference sequence). V was cut by 5 bases and J by 0 bases, with 8 bases left in between. The CDR3 here is CASSTQHSNQPQHF. Here the CDR3 DNA reads TGTGCCAGCAGCACCCAACATAGCAATCAGCCCCAGCATTTT.